Below, 25 T cell receptor beta chains from the same sample are listed, as sequenced in a study of shared clonotypes between healthy human individuals. Sequencing used immunoSEQ multiplex PCR; TCRdb keeps in-frame clones, though not all of them. The sample lists more than 2 million clones; roughly 95% were seen once. The sample comprised naive CD4+ T cells sorted from blood. Subset given: CD45RA+ positively selected. These receptors came from a man younger than 35 in good health.

The genes are TRBV7-2 and TRBJ2-7; 14 positions agree with TRBD2. Germline V gives CDR1 SGHTA, CDR2 FQGNSA. The CDR3 has 16 amino acids. V gave up 5 bases and J gave up 6 bases; unmatched junction bases: 9. CDR3 sequence reads: CASSPGTSGSSSEQYF. For the CDR3, the DNA is TGTGCCAGCAGCCCAGGGACTAGCGGGAGTAGCTCCGAGCAGTACTTC. Full variable domain (outside the CDR3, taken from reference TRBV7-2 and TRBJ2-7): GAGVSQSPSNKVTEKGKDVELRCDPISGHTALYWYRQSLGQGLEFLIYFQGNSAPDKSGLPSDRFSAERTGGSVSTLTIQRTQQEDSAVYLCASSPGTSGSSSEQYFGPGTRLTVT.

This chain uses TRBV30 with TRBJ1-2; possibly TRBD1 for D (5 bases). The CDR3 sequence is 14 residues long. The germline V gene encodes CDR1 GTSNPN and CDR2 SVGIG (reference sequence). Between the trimmed V and J ends, which lost 0 bases and 4 bases, there was a span of 12 bases. The CDR3: CAWSVRGARYGYTF. Here the CDR3 DNA reads TGTGCCTGGAGTGTACGAGGGGCTCGCTATGGCTACACCTTC.

The chain employs TRBV19 and TRBJ2-1; D possibly corresponds to TRBD1 (7 bases). The CDR3 spans 16 residues. The V end lost 3 bases, the J end lost 7 bases, and 19 bases lay between the germline ends. In germline, CDR1 is LNHDA, CDR2 SQIVND (reference sequence). This CDR3 reads CASSIISQGGRNEQFF. In nucleotides, the CDR3 is TGTGCCAGTAGTATTATCTCGCAGGGGGGAAGGAATGAGCAGTTCTTC.

This chain joins TRBV6-5 and TRBJ2-2; TRBD1 matches 9 bases. Germline assignment: CDR1 MNHEY and CDR2 SVGAGI. V trimming: 7 bases; J trimming: 3 bases; junction bases outside the gene matches: 3. This CDR3 comprises 14 residues. CDR3 protein: CASNRGLDTGELFF. As DNA, the CDR3 is TGTGCCAGCAACAGGGGGCTGGACACCGGGGAGCTGTTTTTT.

The chain employs TRBV6-6 and TRBJ1-1; tentatively, D is TRBD1 (6 bases). The CDR3 runs 14 residues. Germline CDR1 reads MNHNY; CDR2 reads SVGAGI (reference sequence). V was clipped by 8 bases and J by 5 bases, with 18 bases between them. The CDR3 loop is CASLQGAKGTEAFF. The DNA of the CDR3 is TGTGCCAGCCTACAGGGAGCCAAGGGGACTGAAGCTTTCTTT.

The rearrangement joins TRBV7-9 to TRBJ2-1; possibly TRBD2 for D (5 bases). V lost 8 bases to trimming and J lost 3 bases, with 17 bases between them. The CDR3 covers 15 residues. Per germline, CDR1 SEHNR and CDR2 FQNEAQ (reference sequence). Here the CDR3 reads CASRPRERRYNEQFF. Here the CDR3 DNA reads TGTGCCAGCCGCCCTAGGGAGAGACGCTACAATGAGCAGTTCTTC.

This chain uses TRBV6-5 with TRBJ2-5; 10 nucleotides agree with TRBD2. The CDR3 has 16 amino acids. Germline-derived CDR1 and CDR2 are MNHEY and SVGAGI. The V and J ends lost 4 bases and 1 base, in that order; junction bases with no gene match: 6. The CDR3 here is CASSSASGGFQETQYF. The CDR3 bases are TGTGCCAGCAGTTCGGCTAGCGGGGGCTTCCAAGAGACCCAGTACTTC.

As for this clone: Other nucleotide sequences in the sample specify the same CDR3. This chain links TRBV11-2 with TRBJ2-7, with D tentatively TRBD2 (6 bases). The CDR3 totals 15 residues. Trimming took 1 base from V and 3 from J, leaving 13 bases between them. CDR1 and CDR2 from the germline V gene are SGHAT and FQNNGV. The CDR3 region is CASSLGTGVFYEQYF. In DNA, the CDR3 is TGTGCCAGCAGCTTAGGTACGGGGGTGTTCTACGAGCAGTACTTC.

The rearrangement joins TRBV5-1 to TRBJ1-4, with D tentatively TRBD1 (5 bases). Germline V CDR1 and CDR2: SGHRS, YFSETQ. V gave up 0 bases and J gave up 8 bases, with 14 bases separating them. This CDR3 comprises 15 residues. This chain's CDR3 is CASSLGDSLVEKLFF. The CDR3 region has the DNA TGCGCCAGCAGCTTGGGTGACAGCCTAGTAGAAAAACTGTTTTTT.

This chain links TRBV11-2 with TRBJ2-1; D may be TRBD2 (5 bases). The length of the CDR3 is 15 residues. Germline assignment: CDR1 SGHAT and CDR2 FQNNGV. The germline V and J ends were trimmed by 4 bases and 2 bases, with 12 bases remaining between them. The CDR3: CASSSRVATYNEQFF. CDR3 in DNA: TGTGCCAGCAGCTCGCGGGTAGCGACCTACAATGAGCAGTTCTTC. Variable domain in full (rest from reference TRBV11-2 and TRBJ2-1): EAGVAQSPRYKIIEKRQSVAFWCNPISGHATLYWYQQILGQGPKLLIQFQNNGVVDDSQLPKDRFSAERLKGVDSTLKIQPAKLEDSAVYLCASSSRVATYNEQFFGPGTRLTVL.

The chain recombines TRBV5-4 with TRBJ2-5; D remains unclear. In germline, CDR1 is SGHNT, CDR2 YYREEE (reference sequence). This CDR3 contains 14 residues. The V end was cut by 0 bases, the J end by 1 base, with 7 bases between. The CDR3 loop is CASSLGILQETQYF. The DNA for the CDR3 is TGTGCCAGCAGCTTGGGGATTCTCCAAGAGACCCAGTACTTC.

This rearrangement joins TRBV5-1 to TRBJ2-7; TRBD2 might be the D (5 bases). The germline V gene has CDR1 SGHRS and CDR2 YFSETQ. Between the trimmed V and J ends, which lost 5 bases and 4 bases, there was a span of 25 bases. The CDR3 has 17 residues. The CDR3 DNA reads TGCGCCAGCAGTCGAAGCGGAGCATGGGCCGACTTATACGAGCAGTACTTC. It codes for CASSRSGAWADLYEQYF.

CDR3 region: CAISDGWADTQYF. The CDR3 DNA is TGTGCCATCAGTGACGGTTGGGCAGATACGCAGTATTTT. The chain joins TRBV10-3 to TRBJ2-3; D not certain. This CDR3 is 13 amino acids long. Trimming left V 3 bases short and J 4 bases short, with 8 bases between. The germline V gene has CDR1 ENHRY and CDR2 SYGVKD.

This rearrangement joins TRBV5-4 to TRBJ2-5; 7 nucleotides line up with TRBD1. J was trimmed by 2 bases and V by 5 bases; bases with no gene match: 6. In germline, CDR1 is SGHNT, CDR2 YYREEE (reference sequence). CDR3 length equals 14 residues. The CDR3 nucleotides read TGTGCCAGCAGAAAAACAGGGGTGCAAGAGACCCAGTACTTC. Translation: CASRKTGVQETQYF.

The gene calls are TRBV11-3 and TRBJ2-2, with D perhaps TRBD2 (6 bases). Germline CDR1 SGHNT, CDR2 YENEEA. The CDR3 length is 16 residues. The ends were cut back, 5 bases at V and 6 bases at J, with 19 bases in the middle. The CDR3 loop reads CASSPWTGDRAGELFF. CDR3 sequence (DNA): TGTGCCAGCAGCCCATGGACGGGGGATAGGGCCGGGGAGCTGTTTTTT.

The chain joins TRBV29-1 to TRBJ2-3; TRBD2 agrees at 11 bases. The CDR3 sequence is 15 residues long. V shed 6 bases, J shed 9 bases, and the junction held 14 bases outside the gene matches. CDR1 is SQVTM, CDR2 ANQGSEA, per germline. The CDR3 nucleotides read TGCAGCGTCGAGAATAGCGGGAGGGCCCTCGGAACGCAGTATTTT. Translating it yields CSVENSGRALGTQYF.

The chain has TRBV5-4 and TRBJ2-1, with D possibly being TRBD2 (6 bases). Trimming pared 6 bases from V and 5 bases from J, leaving 15 bases between. CDR3 size: 14 residues. Germline V gene sequence: CDR1 SGHNT, CDR2 YYREEE (reference sequence). The DNA for the CDR3 is TGTGCCAGCACCGAGACTAGTTTTAACAATGAGCAGTTCTTC. This gives the protein CASTETSFNNEQFF.

The sample holds one count of this clone. The chain recombines TRBV11-2 with TRBJ2-2, with D maybe TRBD2 (6 bases). Trimming stripped 5 bases from V and 0 bases from J, with 10 bases between. CDR1 is SGHAT, CDR2 FQNNGV, per germline. This CDR3 has 15 residues. Here the CDR3 reads CASSPSATNTGELFF. CDR3 bases: TGTGCCAGCAGCCCTAGCGCTACGAACACCGGGGAGCTGTTTTTT.

The chain recombines TRBV5-6 with TRBJ1-6; 7 bases fit TRBD1. V lost 2 bases and J lost 6; bases outside the gene matches: 11. The CDR3 sequence is 17 residues long. Germline V gene data show CDR1 as SGHDT and CDR2 as YYEEEE. The CDR3 DNA sequence: TGTGCCAGCAGCTTTGATTCAGGGGGATCGGGTAATTCACCCCTCCACTTT. This sequence encodes CASSFDSGGSGNSPLHF.

V gene TRBV9 combines with J gene TRBJ2-2, with 8 bases identical to TRBD2. Per the germline V gene, CDR1 is SGDLS and CDR2 is YYNGEE. The CDR3 totals 15 residues. The V segment lost 0 bases and the J segment 7 bases; nucleotides outside the gene matches: 5. CDR3 DNA: TGTGCCAGCAGCGTAGCAGCGGGGGCAGTCGGGGAGCTGTTTTTT. This gives the protein CASSVAAGAVGELFF.

V is TRBV19 and J is TRBJ1-4, with D possibly TRBD1 on 6 matching bases. Germline V lookup: CDR1 LNHDA, CDR2 SQIVND (reference sequence). Trimming stripped 5 bases from V and 5 bases from J, with 15 bases between. The CDR3 loop spans 15 amino acids. This chain's CDR3 is CASSYGTLENEKLFF. DNA for the CDR3: TGTGCCAGTAGTTACGGGACACTAGAGAATGAAAAACTGTTTTTT.

The chain carries TRBV19 and TRBJ1-5, with D unclear. Germline CDR1 LNHDA, CDR2 SQIVND (reference sequence). This CDR3 spans 15 amino acids. Trimming stripped 6 bases from V and 5 bases from J, with 17 bases between. This CDR3 is CASSQVSGGHQPQHF. The CDR3 DNA reads as TGTGCCAGTAGCCAGGTTTCCGGTGGGCATCAGCCCCAGCATTTT. The complete variable domain, with remaining parts taken from reference TRBV19 and TRBJ1-5, reads DGGITQSPKYLFRKEGQNVTLSCEQNLNHDAMYWYRQDPGQGLRLIYYSQIVNDFQKGDIAEGYSVSREKKESFPLTVTSAQKNPTAFYLCASSQVSGGHQPQHFGDGTRLSIL.

About this clone itself: This sample also contains other DNA sequences that code for the same CDR3. The chain employs TRBV5-1 and TRBJ1-1; TRBD1 matches at 7 bases. J lost 1 base, V lost 1 base, and 4 bases had no gene match. Germline V CDR1 and CDR2: SGHRS, YFSETQ. The CDR3 runs to 15 residues. As DNA, the CDR3 is TGCGCCAGCAGCTTGACAGGGGTGGGGAACACTGAAGCTTTCTTT. It is translated as CASSLTGVGNTEAFF.

CDR3 sequence reads: CASSLVGTGYKQYF. CDR3 in DNA: TGTGCCAGCAGCTTAGTAGGGACGGGTTATAAGCAGTACTTC. This chain joins TRBV7-8 and TRBJ2-7; the D call may be TRBD1 or TRBD2 (5 bases each). Germline V gene lookup returns CDR1 SGHVS and CDR2 FQNEAQ. The germline V and J ends were trimmed by 1 base and 8 bases, with 15 bases remaining between them. There are 14 residues in the CDR3.

The rearrangement uses TRBV10-3 and TRBJ1-2, with TRBD1 matching 10 bases. V lost 8 bases and J lost 5; bases outside the gene matches: 14. The germline gives CDR1 ENHRY, CDR2 SYGVKD. The CDR3 has 16 amino acids. The CDR3 DNA reads TGTGCCATCTCTCCCGGACAGGGGGGCGCTCCGTATGGCTACACCTTC. It encodes CAISPGQGGAPYGYTF.